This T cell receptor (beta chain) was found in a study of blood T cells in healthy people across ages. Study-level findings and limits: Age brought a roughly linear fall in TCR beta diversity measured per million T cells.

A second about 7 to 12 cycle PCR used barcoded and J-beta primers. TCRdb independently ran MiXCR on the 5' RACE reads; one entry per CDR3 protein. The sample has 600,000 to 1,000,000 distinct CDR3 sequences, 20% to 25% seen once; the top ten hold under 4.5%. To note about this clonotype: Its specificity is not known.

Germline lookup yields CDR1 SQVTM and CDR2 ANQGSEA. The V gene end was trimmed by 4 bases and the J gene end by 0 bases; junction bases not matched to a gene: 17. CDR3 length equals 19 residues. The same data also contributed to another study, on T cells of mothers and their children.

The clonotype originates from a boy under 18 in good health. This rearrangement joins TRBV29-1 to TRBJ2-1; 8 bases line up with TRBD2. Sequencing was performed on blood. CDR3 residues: CSVGQGLADLRYSYNEQFF. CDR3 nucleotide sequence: TGCAGCGTTGGGCAAGGACTAGCTGACTTACGATACTCCTACAATGAGCAGTTCTTC.